This T cell receptor (beta chain) was found in a study of blood T cell repertoires in COVID-19. Study context: From T cells, B-cell-depleted T cells, or PBMCs came the material, which was cDNA or gDNA.

The CDR3 is made up of 16 amino acids. Losses at the gene ends were 4 bases for V and 7 bases for J; bases not matched to a gene: 9. Per the germline V gene, CDR1 is LGHNA and CDR2 is YNFKEQ. TCRdb's table, derived via immunoSEQ multiplex PCR, lists solely in-frame clones and lacks some. The table includes about 200,000 clones, approximately 90% detected once. The chain couples TRBV4-2 to TRBJ1-4, with 10 positions matching TRBD1. The sample consisted of peripheral blood. This clonotype originated in a man aged 35-49 years with active or convalescent COVID-19. The chain's CDR3 is CASSPGQGQGREKLFF. CDR3 coding DNA: TGTGCCAGCAGCCCCGGACAGGGACAGGGGCGTGAAAAACTGTTTTTT.